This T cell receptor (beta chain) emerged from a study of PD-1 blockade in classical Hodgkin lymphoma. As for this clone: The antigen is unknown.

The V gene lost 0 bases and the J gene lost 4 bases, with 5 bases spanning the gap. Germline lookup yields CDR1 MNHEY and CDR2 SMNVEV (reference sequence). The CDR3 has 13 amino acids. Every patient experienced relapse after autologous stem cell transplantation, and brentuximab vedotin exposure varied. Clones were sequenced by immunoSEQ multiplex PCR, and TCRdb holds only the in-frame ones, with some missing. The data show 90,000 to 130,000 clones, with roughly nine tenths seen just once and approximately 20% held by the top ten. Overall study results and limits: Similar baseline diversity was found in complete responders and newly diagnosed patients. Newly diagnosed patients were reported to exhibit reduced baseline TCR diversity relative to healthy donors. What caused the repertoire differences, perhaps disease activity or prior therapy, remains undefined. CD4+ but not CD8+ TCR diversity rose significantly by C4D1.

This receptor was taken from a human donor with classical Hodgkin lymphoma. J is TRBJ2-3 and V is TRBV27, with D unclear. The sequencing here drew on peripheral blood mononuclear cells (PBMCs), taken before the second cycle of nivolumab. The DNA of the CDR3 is TGTGCCAGCAGTTTATCAGAACCAGATACGCAGTATTTT. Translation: CASSLSEPDTQYF.